These 29 T cell receptor beta chains were sequenced from one sample in a study of blood T cell repertoires in COVID-19. The assay was immunoSEQ multiplex PCR, and TCRdb's table has in-frame clones only and misses some. The sample holds more than 140,000 clones; 70% to 85% are singletons and the top ten take around 7.2%. Sequenced material: peripheral blood. These receptors came from a woman aged 45-65 years in a cohort sampled during active or convalescent COVID-19.

The gene calls are TRBV6-5 and TRBJ1-3; D might be TRBD1 (6 bases). Germline V gene lookup returns CDR1 MNHEY and CDR2 SVGAGI. Trimming left V 0 bases short and J 2 bases short, with 11 bases between. This CDR3 is 16 amino acids long. The CDR3 is CASSYSVRGAGNTIYF. Here the CDR3 DNA reads TGTGCCAGCAGTTACTCGGTCAGGGGCGCTGGAAACACCATATATTTT.

The CDR3 DNA sequence: TGTGCCAGCAGCCAGGGACAGACTAGAGAGCAGTACTTC. Translated: CASSQGQTREQYF. The chain joins TRBV3-1 (or the pseudogene TRBV3-2) to TRBJ2-7, with D possibly TRBD1 on 7 matching bases. CDR1 LGHDT and CDR2 YNNKEL come from the germline V gene (reference sequence). V was trimmed by 3 bases and J by 7 bases, leaving 13 bases between them. The CDR3 contains 13 residues.

The chain employs TRBV10-3 and TRBJ1-5; no definite D call. The germline V and J ends were trimmed by 10 bases and 2 bases, with 15 bases remaining between them. The CDR3 is made up of 14 amino acids. CDR1 and CDR2 (germline): ENHRY, SYGVKD. The CDR3 loop reads CATRKEVGNQPQHF. The DNA for the CDR3 is TGTGCCACGCGGAAAGAAGTAGGCAATCAGCCCCAGCATTTT.

The V gene is TRBV6-6, the J gene TRBJ2-3; 12 nucleotides match TRBD2. Germline assignment: CDR1 MNHNY and CDR2 SVGAGI (reference sequence). The CDR3 extends over 16 amino acids. V gave up 5 bases and J gave up 4 bases; unmatched junction bases: 7. CDR3 bases: TGTGCCAGCAGTAGAACGCTAGCGGGGGGGCCAGATACGCAGTATTTT. This sequence encodes CASSRTLAGGPDTQYF.

This chain connects TRBV6-5 to TRBJ2-1; 10 bases align to TRBD2. Germline V gene sequence: CDR1 MNHEY, CDR2 SVGAGI. The CDR3 consists of 16 residues. The V gene end was trimmed by 0 bases and the J gene end by 3 bases; junction bases not matched to a gene: 2. The CDR3 DNA reads as TGTGCCAGCAGTTACTCGACTAGCGGGTACTACAATGAGCAGTTCTTC. Protein product: CASSYSTSGYYNEQFF.

The chain uses TRBV27 and TRBJ2-7, with D possibly being TRBD2 (6 bases). The germline CDR1 and CDR2 sequences are MNHEY and SMNVEV (reference sequence). V was cut by 2 bases and J by 5 bases, with 13 bases left in between. CDR3 length: 14 residues. The CDR3 is CASSLLLEGHEQYF. Written as DNA, the CDR3 is TGTGCCAGCAGTTTACTCTTGGAGGGCCACGAGCAGTACTTC.

The chain uses TRBV19 and TRBJ1-4; a possible D gene is TRBD1 (5 bases). Per germline, CDR1 LNHDA and CDR2 SQIVND (reference sequence). This CDR3 contains 13 residues. Trimming cost V 10 bases and J 6 bases, with 15 bases left between them. In DNA, the CDR3 is TGTGCCACCCGACAGACGACCCATGAAAAACTGTTTTTT. Its translation: CATRQTTHEKLFF.

The chain links TRBV6-5 to TRBJ1-1; 9 bases match TRBD1. Germline V gives CDR1 MNHEY, CDR2 SVGAGI. Trimming removed 6 bases from V and 1 base from J; junction bases left unmatched: 0. The CDR3 sequence is 13 residues long. CDR3 loop: CASRTGGNTEAFF. The CDR3 nucleotides read TGTGCCAGCAGGACAGGGGGGAACACTGAAGCTTTCTTT.

This chain joins TRBV19 and TRBJ2-1; a possible D gene is TRBD2 (6 bases). The CDR3 totals 15 residues. Germline-derived CDR1 and CDR2 are LNHDA and SQIVND (reference sequence). V was cut by 6 bases and J by 8 bases, with 20 bases left in between. The CDR3 nucleotides are TGTGCCAGTAGCCTCAACCTCCTAGGAGGGGATGAGCAGTTCTTC. Its translation is CASSLNLLGGDEQFF.

This clone has just one count. The chain links TRBV19 to TRBJ2-7; 8 bases agree with TRBD1. The germline V gene has CDR1 LNHDA and CDR2 SQIVND (reference sequence). J was trimmed by 2 bases and V by 5 bases; bases with no gene match: 8. The CDR3 runs 15 residues. The CDR3 loop reads CASSPSGTGAYEQYF. The CDR3 DNA reads as TGTGCCAGTAGTCCGTCCGGGACAGGAGCCTACGAGCAGTACTTC.

The V and J genes are TRBV6-6 and TRBJ2-1; 12 bases align to TRBD2. The CDR3 covers 15 residues. Germline trimming cut 5 bases from V and 8 bases from J; bases unmatched to any gene: 7. Germline-derived CDR1 and CDR2 are MNHNY and SVGAGI (reference sequence). CDR3 loop: CASSARTSGVHEQFF. The CDR3, as DNA: TGTGCCAGCAGTGCCAGGACTAGCGGGGTCCATGAGCAGTTCTTC.

The chain joins TRBV21-1 to TRBJ2-1; the DNA was not used to check the table's D call, TRBD2. TRBV21-1 is reported as a pseudogene. The CDR3 extends over 19 amino acids. CDR3 DNA: TGTGCCAGCAGCAGGTGCCCTAAAACTAGCGGGAGTTCCTACAATGAGCAGTTCTTC. Amino acid sequence: CASSRCPKTSGSSYNEQFF.

This chain connects TRBV10-3 to TRBJ1-2; D may be TRBD1 (5 bases). The CDR3 is made up of 15 amino acids. Germline CDR1 and CDR2: ENHRY and SYGVKD. The V and J ends lost 2 bases and 4 bases respectively, with 14 bases between them. In DNA, the CDR3 is TGTGCCATCAGTGAGGACAGCCTCTCCGGCTATGGCTACACCTTC. The encoded protein is CAISEDSLSGYGYTF.

The chain has TRBV19 and TRBJ2-5; 9 bases align to TRBD1. CDR3 length equals 14 residues. V shed 5 bases, J shed 2 bases, and the junction held 3 bases outside the gene matches. CDR1 and CDR2 from the germline V gene are LNHDA and SQIVND (reference sequence). The CDR3: CASSADRGQETQYF. DNA of the CDR3: TGTGCCAGTAGTGCGGACAGGGGACAAGAGACCCAGTACTTC.

There are many counts of this clone. The J gene is TRBJ1-3, the V gene TRBV6-5, with 7 bases matching TRBD1. The CDR3 is 14 amino acids. After removal of 6 bases from V and 2 bases from J, the junction contained 4 bases not matched to a gene. From germline, CDR1 is MNHEY and CDR2 SVGAGI. Here the CDR3 DNA reads TGTGCCAGCAGAATAGACAGGGCTGGAAACACCATATATTTT. Residues: CASRIDRAGNTIYF.

The rearrangement uses TRBV7-9 and TRBJ2-7; possible D gene TRBD1, 5 bases. The CDR3 is made up of 13 amino acids. Deletions cut 5 bases from V and 3 bases from J, with 11 bases between. Germline V gene lookup returns CDR1 SEHNR and CDR2 FQNEAQ (reference sequence). The CDR3 is CASSPTDSYEQYF. DNA of the CDR3: TGTGCCAGCAGCCCAACCGACAGCTACGAGCAGTACTTC.

This clone was detected a few times. V is TRBV27 and J is TRBJ1-6; D is undetermined. This CDR3 is built from 13 residues. V lost 10 bases and J 7 bases, leaving 14 bases between the germline ends. Germline V gene lookup returns CDR1 MNHEY and CDR2 SMNVEV (reference sequence). In DNA, the CDR3 is TGTGCCACCTCCGACATCCTCAATTCACCCCTCCACTTT. Protein: CATSDILNSPLHF.

The V and J genes are TRBV5-1 and TRBJ2-5; 7 nucleotides align to TRBD1. Germline V gene lookup returns CDR1 SGHRS and CDR2 YFSETQ. The CDR3 runs 14 residues. V was clipped by 3 bases and J by 1 base; unmatched bases: 3. CDR3 region: CASSSGQIQETQYF. DNA of the CDR3: TGCGCCAGCAGCTCGGGACAGATCCAAGAGACCCAGTACTTC.

The chain recombines TRBV30 with TRBJ1-2, with D tentatively TRBD1 (5 bases). V dropped 8 bases and J dropped 3 bases, with 19 bases sitting between them. The CDR3 covers 14 residues. Germline-derived CDR1 and CDR2 are GTSNPN and SVGIG (reference sequence). The DNA of the CDR3 is TGTGCCCCCTCTAAAGGGAAGGGGTACTATGGCTACACCTTC. Encoded protein: CAPSKGKGYYGYTF.

This chain connects TRBV6-5 to TRBJ1-6; 9 nucleotides align to TRBD1. The V gene end was trimmed by 4 bases and the J gene end by 9 bases; junction bases not matched to a gene: 7. The CDR3 is made up of 15 amino acids. Germline V lookup: CDR1 MNHEY, CDR2 SVGAGI. The CDR3 here is CASSSRTGEASPLHF. In nucleotides, the CDR3 is TGTGCCAGCAGTTCCCGGACAGGGGAGGCTTCACCCCTCCACTTT.

This clone was seen a few times. The chain employs TRBV13 and TRBJ2-7; D is possibly TRBD2 (6 bases). Trimming took off 4 bases at V and 2 bases at J, with 12 bases between the two ends. CDR3 size: 14 residues. Germline CDR1 is PRHDT and CDR2 is FYEKMQ (reference sequence). The CDR3 sequence: CASSSGTDTYEQYF. The DNA for the CDR3 is TGTGCCAGCAGCTCAGGGACTGATACCTACGAGCAGTACTTC.

The chain links TRBV27 to TRBJ2-1, with 9 bases identical to TRBD2. The ends lost 0 bases at V and 8 bases at J; junction bases unmatched: 5. CDR3 length equals 15 residues. CDR1 and CDR2 (germline): MNHEY, SMNVEV (reference sequence). The CDR3 region is CASSLSASGDHEQFF. DNA of the CDR3: TGTGCCAGCAGTTTATCGGCTAGCGGGGATCATGAGCAGTTCTTC.

This clone is a singleton in its sample. The gene calls are TRBV6-5 and TRBJ1-2; no clear D gene. Germline loops: CDR1 MNHEY, CDR2 SVGAGI. The CDR3 is 11 residues long. V lost 7 bases, J lost 4 bases, and 7 bases lay in between. The CDR3 loop is CASNPGYGYTF. DNA of the CDR3: TGTGCCAGCAATCCGGGCTATGGCTACACCTTC.

The gene calls are TRBV6-6 and TRBJ1-3; no firm D call. The CDR3 totals 15 residues. Germline CDR1 and CDR2: MNHNY and SVGAGI (reference sequence). The germline V and J ends were trimmed by 7 bases and 7 bases, with 20 bases remaining between them. CDR3 sequence: CASIKTGSTRNTIYF. The DNA of the CDR3 is TGTGCCAGCATTAAGACCGGGAGCACTCGGAACACCATATATTTT.

This clone occurred once. The J gene is TRBJ1-1, the V gene TRBV29-1; 7 bases are a match to TRBD1. This CDR3 region has 15 residues. Losses at the gene ends were 7 bases for V and 3 bases for J; bases not matched to a gene: 14. From germline, CDR1 is SQVTM and CDR2 ANQGSEA. In DNA, the CDR3 is TGCAGCGGAAAACTACGGACAGGTAGAGACACTGAAGCTTTCTTT. Translated: CSGKLRTGRDTEAFF.

V is TRBV13 and J is TRBJ1-2; D unresolved. V lost 2 bases and J 3 bases, leaving 7 bases between the germline ends. CDR1 is PRHDT and CDR2 is FYEKMQ in the germline V gene (reference sequence). The CDR3 contains 13 residues. The CDR3 DNA is TGTGCCAGCAGCTTAAACACCGACTATGGCTACACCTTC. Protein sequence: CASSLNTDYGYTF.

This CDR3 reads CASSQSQPAGVLTRSTDTQYF. In DNA, the CDR3 is TGTGCCAGCTCACAATCACAACCAGCGGGGGTTCTTACCCGTAGCACAGATACGCAGTATTTT. The chain employs TRBV18 and TRBJ2-3; 8 bases match TRBD2. Unmatched junction bases numbered 21, after V lost 4 bases and J lost 0 bases. The CDR3 runs to 21 residues. Germline values: CDR1 KGHSH, CDR2 LQKENI. Filled out from reference TRBV18 and TRBJ2-3, the complete variable domain reads NAGVMQNPRHLVRRRGQEARLRCSPMKGHSHVYWYRQLPEEGLKFMVYLQKENIIDESGMPKERFSAEFPKEGPSILRIQQVVRGDSAAYFCASSQSQPAGVLTRSTDTQYFGPGTRLTVL.

The V call is TRBV19, the J call TRBJ1-1; D unclear. This CDR3 is built from 12 residues. Germline-derived CDR1 and CDR2 are LNHDA and SQIVND (reference sequence). Trimming took off 7 bases at V and 0 bases at J, with 6 bases between the two ends. CDR3 coding DNA: TGTGCCAGTACAGATATGAACACTGAAGCTTTCTTT. Protein sequence: CASTDMNTEAFF. Together with reference TRBV19 and TRBJ1-1, the CDR3 gives the full variable domain: DGGITQSPKYLFRKEGQNVTLSCEQNLNHDAMYWYRQDPGQGLRLIYYSQIVNDFQKGDIAEGYSVSREKKESFPLTVTSAQKNPTAFYLCASTDMNTEAFFGQGTRLTVV.

This chain connects TRBV4-1 to TRBJ2-5; D call uncertain. CDR1 and CDR2 from the germline V gene are MGHRA and YSYEKL. The V end lost 5 bases, the J end lost 5 bases, and 12 bases lay between the germline ends. CDR3 length: 13 residues. The CDR3 spells CASSGERRETQYF. CDR3 nucleotides: TGCGCCAGCAGCGGAGAGAGAAGGGAGACCCAGTACTTC.